The present T cell receptor (beta chain) was sequenced within a study of cytomegalovirus exposure and HLA in healthy donors. General observations from the study: Generally TCR sequences proved uncommon, though certain public TCRs appeared in numerous donors. According to an earlier analysis, most TCR beta V segments yielded productive rearrangements about 87% or about 30% of the time. A later analysis linked fewer than 20,000 TCR beta sequences to HLA alleles at 0.05 false discovery rate.

The table lists this clone with a few counts. What it binds is unknown. V lost 3 bases and J 7 bases, leaving 16 bases between the germline ends. This CDR3 comprises 15 residues. Germline CDR1 reads MRHNA; CDR2 reads SNTAGT. The PCR was carried out with 60 Vbeta primers and 13 Jbeta primers. Libraries were prepared by immunoSEQ multiplex PCR; TCRdb keeps only in-frame clonotypes and omits some of them. The sample has about 120,000 clones, 50% to 65% seen once. Sequencing was performed on PBMCs. The clonotype originates from a woman aged 40 to 55 in good health and CMV-seropositive. V usage is TRBV6-4 and J usage is TRBJ2-1; tentatively, D is TRBD2 (6 bases). The CDR3 region has the DNA TGTGCCAGCAGTGAAAACTTGGGGACTCCTAATGAGCAGTTCTTC. This encodes CASSENLGTPNEQFF.